The rows below give T cell receptor beta chains drawn from one sample of a study of T-cell reconstitution after alpha-beta-depleted transplantation in children. TCRdb processed the PCR reads anew with MiXCR; each CDR3 protein has one entry. The sample contains about 91,000 distinct CDR3 sequences, roughly 8% of which appear only once. This specimen consisted of PBMCs from the stem cell graft donor, obtained from the stem cell graft. The source of these receptors is a human donor who donated a stem cell graft to a child with congenital amegakaryocytic thrombocytopenia. The CDR3 runs from the conserved cysteine through the conserved F or W. Fields, in order: clone size, D gene, J gene, V gene, CDR3 DNA, CDR3 protein. D genes are given only for firm matches. Part of the rows lack a size; the others show once, few, many or a class for expanded clones.

clone_size: many; d_call: -; j_call: TRBJ1-1; v_call: TRBV7-9; cdr3_nt: TGTGCCAGCAGCCCCAGGGGTTACGGCACTGAAGCTTTCTTT; cdr3_aa: CASSPRGYGTEAFF
clone_size: many; d_call: TRBD2; j_call: TRBJ2-7; v_call: TRBV4-3; cdr3_nt: TGCGCCAGCAGCCCGGGACTAGGCGCCTACGAGCAGTACTTC; cdr3_aa: CASSPGLGAYEQYF
clone_size: many; d_call: -; j_call: TRBJ2-1; v_call: TRBV24-1; cdr3_nt: TGTGCCACCAGTGATCTACAGGACAGTTACAATGAGCAGTTCTTC; cdr3_aa: CATSDLQDSYNEQFF
clone_size: -; d_call: -; j_call: TRBJ2-2; v_call: TRBV7-2; cdr3_nt: TGTGCCAGCAGCCAGGGGGGGATCCCCGGGGAGCTGTTTTTT; cdr3_aa: CASSQGGIPGELFF
clone_size: many; d_call: TRBD1; j_call: TRBJ2-4; v_call: TRBV12-3/TRBV12-4; cdr3_nt: TGTGCCAGCAGCCCATGGGGCTCAGGGGGAGTTCAGTACTTC; cdr3_aa: CASSPWGSGGVQYF
clone_size: few; d_call: -; j_call: TRBJ2-7; v_call: TRBV5-1; cdr3_nt: TGCGCCAGCAGCTTAAAAGACTACTCCCTGCTGACTTACGAGCAGTACTTC; cdr3_aa: CASSLKDYSLLTYEQYF
clone_size: many; d_call: -; j_call: TRBJ2-5; v_call: TRBV29-1; cdr3_nt: TGCAGCGTTGATAGGGGGGAAGAGACCCAGTACTTC; cdr3_aa: CSVDRGEETQYF
clone_size: many; d_call: -; j_call: TRBJ2-3; v_call: TRBV27; cdr3_nt: TGTGCCAGCAGTCCCGTAGGACATACGCAGTATTTT; cdr3_aa: CASSPVGHTQYF
clone_size: many; d_call: -; j_call: TRBJ1-4; v_call: TRBV7-9; cdr3_nt: TGTGCCAGCAGCCCCCCGAGGAGGTTCGGAGAAAAACTGTTTTTT; cdr3_aa: CASSPPRRFGEKLFF
clone_size: many; d_call: -; j_call: TRBJ2-7; v_call: TRBV6-5; cdr3_nt: TGTGCCAGCAACCACCCGACTAGTCCTTACGAGCAGTACTTC; cdr3_aa: CASNHPTSPYEQYF
clone_size: many; d_call: TRBD2; j_call: TRBJ2-1; v_call: TRBV12-3/TRBV12-4; cdr3_nt: TGTGCCAGCAGTTTATCCGGGACTAGCGGGGACAATGAGCAGTTCTTC; cdr3_aa: CASSLSGTSGDNEQFF
clone_size: few; d_call: -; j_call: TRBJ2-2; v_call: TRBV7-2; cdr3_nt: TGTGCCAGCAGCTCCGGGACAACCTTGGGCACCGGGGAGCTGTTTTTT; cdr3_aa: CASSSGTTLGTGELFF
clone_size: many; d_call: -; j_call: TRBJ2-7; v_call: TRBV5-1; cdr3_nt: TGCGCCAGCAGCTTGGACTACGAGCAGTACTTC; cdr3_aa: CASSLDYEQYF
clone_size: many; d_call: -; j_call: TRBJ2-1; v_call: TRBV12-3/TRBV12-4; cdr3_nt: TGTGCCAGCAGCAGGGGACGGAACTACAATGAGCAGTTCTTC; cdr3_aa: CASSRGRNYNEQFF
clone_size: many; d_call: -; j_call: TRBJ1-1; v_call: TRBV3-1; cdr3_nt: TGTGCCAGCAGCCAACCCAGGGGAGGGACTGAAGCTTTCTTT; cdr3_aa: CASSQPRGGTEAFF
clone_size: many; d_call: TRBD1; j_call: TRBJ2-5; v_call: TRBV20-1; cdr3_nt: TGCAGTGCGGGACAGGGGAGGGAGACCCAGTACTTC; cdr3_aa: CSAGQGRETQYF
clone_size: many; d_call: TRBD1; j_call: TRBJ2-5; v_call: TRBV7-6; cdr3_nt: TGTGCCAGCAGCACTCGGACAGGTTTAGGGGCAGAGACCCAGTACTTC; cdr3_aa: CASSTRTGLGAETQYF
clone_size: few; d_call: TRBD2; j_call: TRBJ2-1; v_call: TRBV4-3; cdr3_nt: TGCGCCAGCAGCCAAGATTTCGGCGGGAGGGCCAATGACGATGAGCAGTTCTTC; cdr3_aa: CASSQDFGGRANDDEQFF
clone_size: many; d_call: TRBD2; j_call: TRBJ2-7; v_call: TRBV12-3/TRBV12-4; cdr3_nt: TGTGCCAGCAGTTCATACTCCGGGACTAGCAGGCACGAGCAGTACTTC; cdr3_aa: CASSSYSGTSRHEQYF
clone_size: many; d_call: -; j_call: TRBJ2-7; v_call: TRBV20-1; cdr3_nt: TGCAGTGCTAGAGATGGTCGAGGGATTGCCTACGAGCAGTACTTC; cdr3_aa: CSARDGRGIAYEQYF
clone_size: many; d_call: TRBD1; j_call: TRBJ2-7; v_call: TRBV6-2/TRBV6-3; cdr3_nt: TGTGCCAGCAGTCTTGACAGGGTGGAATACGAGCAGTACTTC; cdr3_aa: CASSLDRVEYEQYF
clone_size: -; d_call: -; j_call: TRBJ2-7; v_call: TRBV6-2/TRBV6-3; cdr3_nt: TGTGCCAGCACCGACCCTGCTCTAGTGGGTGAGCAGTACTTC; cdr3_aa: CASTDPALVGEQYF
clone_size: -; d_call: -; j_call: TRBJ2-1; v_call: TRBV2; cdr3_nt: TGTGCCAGCAGTGATCGAGCGGTTCCCTACAATGAGCAGTTCTTC; cdr3_aa: CASSDRAVPYNEQFF
clone_size: many; d_call: TRBD2; j_call: TRBJ2-7; v_call: TRBV28; cdr3_nt: TGTGCCAGCAGCCCCCACCCCGGGACCGGAAAGACTAGCAGCTCCTACGAGCAGTACTTC; cdr3_aa: CASSPHPGTGKTSSSYEQYF
clone_size: many; d_call: TRBD2; j_call: TRBJ2-7; v_call: TRBV5-6; cdr3_nt: TGTGCCAGCAGCGCTCGGAGGCTAGCGGGGTGGGAGCAGTACTTC; cdr3_aa: CASSARRLAGWEQYF
clone_size: many; d_call: -; j_call: TRBJ1-1; v_call: TRBV29-1; cdr3_nt: TGCAGCGTTGGGGCGGGGCACACTGAAGCTTTCTTT; cdr3_aa: CSVGAGHTEAFF
clone_size: -; d_call: TRBD1; j_call: TRBJ2-7; v_call: TRBV11-2; cdr3_nt: TGTGCCAGCAGCCAGACAGGGCCCCGGGGCGAGCAGTACTTC; cdr3_aa: CASSQTGPRGEQYF
clone_size: many; d_call: TRBD2; j_call: TRBJ2-1; v_call: TRBV20-1; cdr3_nt: TGCAGTGCGTCCGGGACTACCTTAAGGAGCTCCTACAATGAGCAGTTCTTC; cdr3_aa: CSASGTTLRSSYNEQFF
clone_size: -; d_call: -; j_call: TRBJ2-5; v_call: TRBV18; cdr3_nt: TGTGCCAGCTCAGCCACCTGGGTAGAAGAGACCCAGTACTTC; cdr3_aa: CASSATWVEETQYF
clone_size: many; d_call: -; j_call: TRBJ1-1; v_call: TRBV10-3; cdr3_nt: TGTGCCATCAGTGAGTCGGGACTGGTGGCTTTCTTT; cdr3_aa: CAISESGLVAFF
clone_size: many; d_call: TRBD2; j_call: TRBJ2-1; v_call: TRBV7-8; cdr3_nt: TGTGCCAGCAGCTTCGGGAGGGCCGGACTTAATGAGCAGTTCTTC; cdr3_aa: CASSFGRAGLNEQFF
clone_size: many; d_call: TRBD1; j_call: TRBJ2-1; v_call: TRBV5-1; cdr3_nt: TGCGCCAGCAGCTTGGTAGGGGGCAGATTCAATGAGCAGTTCTTC; cdr3_aa: CASSLVGGRFNEQFF
clone_size: many; d_call: -; j_call: TRBJ2-6; v_call: TRBV12-3/TRBV12-4; cdr3_nt: TGTGCCAGCAACCTCAAGGGGGCCAACGTCCTGACTTTC; cdr3_aa: CASNLKGANVLTF
clone_size: many; d_call: TRBD1; j_call: TRBJ2-5; v_call: TRBV20-1; cdr3_nt: TGCAGTGCTAGATCCGGGACAGTACAAGAGACCCAGTACTTC; cdr3_aa: CSARSGTVQETQYF
clone_size: many; d_call: -; j_call: TRBJ1-5; v_call: TRBV28; cdr3_nt: TGTGCCAGCCGAGCGGACCGGGCCCTTCCGCCCCAGCATTTT; cdr3_aa: CASRADRALPPQHF
clone_size: -; d_call: TRBD2; j_call: TRBJ2-5; v_call: TRBV5-1; cdr3_nt: TGCGCCAGCAGCTTCGGGGGGGAGACCCAGTACTTC; cdr3_aa: CASSFGGETQYF
clone_size: many; d_call: TRBD1; j_call: TRBJ1-1; v_call: TRBV7-2; cdr3_nt: TGTGCCAGCAGCCGGAACAGGGGAGGGTCTGAAGCTTTCTTT; cdr3_aa: CASSRNRGGSEAFF
clone_size: many; d_call: TRBD1; j_call: TRBJ1-2; v_call: TRBV20-1; cdr3_nt: TGCAGTGCTATAGATACAGGGGTTAACTATGGCTACACCTTC; cdr3_aa: CSAIDTGVNYGYTF
clone_size: many; d_call: -; j_call: TRBJ2-3; v_call: TRBV20-1; cdr3_nt: TGCAGTGCTACGGTGGAGTCCGGGTCAGATACGCAGTATTTT; cdr3_aa: CSATVESGSDTQYF
clone_size: few; d_call: TRBD1; j_call: TRBJ2-5; v_call: TRBV5-1; cdr3_nt: TGCGCCAGCAGCTTACAGGGGCGCGACGGGGAGACCCAGTACTTC; cdr3_aa: CASSLQGRDGETQYF